This is a list of T cell receptor beta chains from one sample in a study of CD4 T cells in relation to SARS-CoV-2 and coronaviruses. No antigen has been identified for these receptors. The protocol was immunoSEQ multiplex PCR, while the TCRdb copy is restricted to in-frame clones and leaves out a portion. Here the sample spans tens of thousands of clones, approximately 80% being singletons. Sequenced: CD4+ T cells from PBMCs, cultured in vitro. These receptors were taken from a human donor in good health. CDR3s include the opening cysteine and the closing phenylalanine or tryptophan. D genes are given only for firm matches. Clone size is given for some rows only: seen once, a few or many times, or a class if the clone is expanded.

14	TRBJ2-5	.	TRBV6-1	.	CASSERAFGETQYF	TGTGCCAGCAGTGAGAGGGCCTTTGGTGAGACCCAGTACTTC
13	TRBJ1-1	.	TRBV19	.	CASRLELNTEAFF	TGTGCCAGTAGGCTAGAGTTGAACACTGAAGCTTTCTTT
15	TRBJ1-1	.	TRBV7-9	.	CASSFQTGFGAEAFF	TGTGCCAGCAGCTTCCAAACAGGGTTTGGGGCTGAAGCTTTCTTT
14	TRBJ2-3	.	TRBV10-1	.	CASSEPESTDTQYF	TGCGCCAGCAGTGAGCCGGAAAGCACAGATACGCAGTATTTT
15	TRBJ2-1	.	TRBV30	.	CAWSLTLGWYNEQFF	TGTGCCTGGAGCCTTACCCTCGGGTGGTACAATGAGCAGTTCTTC
16	TRBJ1-4	once	TRBV5-1	.	CASSLAGRGSDEKLFF	TGCGCCAGCAGCTTGGCCGGAAGGGGCAGTGATGAAAAACTGTTTTTT
16	TRBJ2-7	.	TRBV5-4	TRBD2	CASRTLAGGLVGEQYF	TGTGCCAGCAGGACACTAGCGGGAGGCCTGGTCGGCGAGCAGTACTTC
15	TRBJ1-3	.	TRBV19	.	CASSSTGNSGNTIYF	TGTGCCAGTAGTAGTACAGGGAACTCTGGAAACACCATATATTTT
17	TRBJ1-4	.	TRBV7-9	.	CASSLSSPGTLGEKLFF	TGTGCCAGCAGCTTATCATCCCCAGGGACCCTTGGTGAAAAACTGTTTTTT
14	TRBJ1-2	few	TRBV2	TRBD1	CASSDQGANYGYTF	TGTGCCAGCAGTGACCAGGGGGCGAACTATGGCTACACCTTC
17	TRBJ1-3	.	TRBV5-6	TRBD1	CASKAQGGELTGNTIYF	TGTGCCAGCAAAGCACAGGGGGGAGAACTCACTGGAAACACCATATATTTT
14	TRBJ1-1	.	TRBV29-1	.	CSVEFGTLNTEAFF	TGCAGCGTTGAATTTGGGACATTGAACACTGAAGCTTTCTTT
13	TRBJ2-3	.	TRBV24-1	.	CATGAAEGYTQYF	TGTGCCACGGGGGCGGCGGAAGGCTATACGCAGTATTTT
15	TRBJ2-1	.	TRBV7-6	TRBD2	CASSSGLLNNNEQFF	TGTGCCAGCAGCTCGGGACTACTAAACAACAATGAGCAGTTCTTC
15	TRBJ2-7	.	TRBV7-8	.	CASSLELFDSYEQYF	TGTGCCAGCAGCTTAGAACTTTTCGACTCCTACGAGCAGTACTTC
14	TRBJ2-7	.	TRBV9	TRBD1	CASSGTGNAGEQYF	TGTGCCAGCAGCGGGACAGGGAACGCGGGCGAGCAGTACTTC
16	TRBJ1-2	.	TRBV30	TRBD1	CAWTYPLGQGGYGYTF	TGTGCCTGGACCTACCCCCTCGGACAGGGAGGCTATGGCTACACCTTC
14	TRBJ1-2	few	TRBV4-2	TRBD1	CASSQTTGEYGYTF	TGTGCCAGCAGCCAAACGACAGGGGAGTATGGCTACACCTTC
14	TRBJ1-4	.	TRBV24-1	.	CATSDSRVREKLFF	TGTGCCACCAGTGATTCTCGGGTGAGAGAAAAACTGTTTTTT
16	TRBJ1-5	.	TRBV6-1	TRBD1	CASSVGLQGAGQPQHF	TGTGCCAGCAGTGTGGGGTTACAGGGGGCCGGTCAGCCCCAGCATTTT
19	TRBJ2-1	.	TRBV24-1	TRBD2	CATSPPSTSGREAYNEQFF	TGTGCCACCAGTCCTCCCTCCACTAGCGGGAGGGAAGCCTACAATGAGCAGTTCTTC
14	TRBJ2-7	.	TRBV9	TRBD2	CASSGGLAGYEQYF	TGTGCCAGCAGCGGGGGACTAGCGGGTTACGAGCAGTACTTC
14	TRBJ1-3	.	TRBV30	.	CAWLRGDQGNTIYF	TGTGCCTGGCTTCGGGGGGATCAGGGAAACACCATATATTTT